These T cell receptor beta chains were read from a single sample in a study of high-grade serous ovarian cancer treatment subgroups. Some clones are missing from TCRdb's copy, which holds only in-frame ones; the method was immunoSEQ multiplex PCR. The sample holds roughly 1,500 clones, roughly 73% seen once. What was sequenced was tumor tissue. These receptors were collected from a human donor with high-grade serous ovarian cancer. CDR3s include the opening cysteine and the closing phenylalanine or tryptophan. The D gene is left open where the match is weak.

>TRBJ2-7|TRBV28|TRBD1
CASSFGDRGYEQYF
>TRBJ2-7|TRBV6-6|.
CASSYSSGEQYF
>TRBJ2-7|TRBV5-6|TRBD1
CASVVTGAQSDYEQYF
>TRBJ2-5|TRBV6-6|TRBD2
CASRRTSGTQETQYF
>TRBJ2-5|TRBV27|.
CASSFSGETQYF
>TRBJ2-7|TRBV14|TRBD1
CASRWGQGADEQYF
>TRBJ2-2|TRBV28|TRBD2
CASSRTSASGELFF
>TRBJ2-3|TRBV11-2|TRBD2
CASRSGAGGVTDTQYF
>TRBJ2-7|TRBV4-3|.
CASSRNTGTGEQYF
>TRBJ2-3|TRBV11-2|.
CASSSLGGREYF
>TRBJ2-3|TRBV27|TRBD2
CASSLLTSGSLSTDTQYF
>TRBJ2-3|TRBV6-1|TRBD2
CASSTLAGEADTQYF
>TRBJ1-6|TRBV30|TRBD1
CAWSAGQDNSPLHF
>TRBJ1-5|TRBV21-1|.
CASSKVRDGDDNQPQHF
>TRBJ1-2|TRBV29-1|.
CSVDPGARGYTF
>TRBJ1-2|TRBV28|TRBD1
CASSLWGTGYGYTF
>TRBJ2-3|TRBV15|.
CATSRVDHGGHSTDTQYF
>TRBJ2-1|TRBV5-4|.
CASSLRFREQFF
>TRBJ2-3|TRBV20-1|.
CSAVSTDTQYF
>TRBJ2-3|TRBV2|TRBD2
CASSAVGTSGGAYF
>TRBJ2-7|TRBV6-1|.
CASSPSGTSYYEQYF
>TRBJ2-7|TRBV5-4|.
CASSLARNEQYF
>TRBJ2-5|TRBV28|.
CASSFLVGGETQYF
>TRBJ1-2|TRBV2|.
CASSVGGGYGYTF
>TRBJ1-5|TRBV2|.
CARQGNQPQHF
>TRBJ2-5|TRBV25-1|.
CASSAAGQVEGETQYF
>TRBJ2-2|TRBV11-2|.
CASSWGQNTGELFF
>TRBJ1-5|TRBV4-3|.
CASSQVRQGRQPQHF
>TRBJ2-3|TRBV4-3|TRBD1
CASSQEDRGDADTQYF
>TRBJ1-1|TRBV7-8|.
CASSLVRGQGREAFF
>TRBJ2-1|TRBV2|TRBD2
CASSEASGGFYNEQFF
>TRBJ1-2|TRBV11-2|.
CASSLQVRDGKIYGYTF
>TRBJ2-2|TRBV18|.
CASSPQDSPTGELFF
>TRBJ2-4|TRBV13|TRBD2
CASSSPGGGTPHEQYKNIQYF
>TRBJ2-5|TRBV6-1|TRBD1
CASSEVAGQGAGETQYF
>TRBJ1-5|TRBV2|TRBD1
CASSETGVGNQPQHF
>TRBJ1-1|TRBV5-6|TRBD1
CASSYRDRVLVEAFF
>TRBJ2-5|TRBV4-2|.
CASSQDRGGQETQYF
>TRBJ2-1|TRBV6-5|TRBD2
CASTVPGLHYNEQFF
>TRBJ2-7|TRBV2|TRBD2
CASSGLAGGSYEQYF
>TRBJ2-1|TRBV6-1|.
CASLSITNEQFF
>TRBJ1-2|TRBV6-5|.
CASSPNTYYGNTF